This TCR beta chain was recorded in a study of blood T cell repertoires in COVID-19. Study in general: Sources were T cells, B-cell-depleted T cells, or PBMCs; the material itself was cDNA or gDNA.

V shed 0 bases and J shed 7 bases, with 15 bases lying between them. CDR3 length: 15 residues. CDR1 and CDR2 (germline): LNHDA, SQIVND (reference sequence). Methods used by the authors: How many nucleated cells were present was estimated from reference gene primer amplification. Assay: immunoSEQ multiplex PCR; the TCRdb copy retains only in-frame clones and omits some. V, J and clone size derive from that table, while D and trimming were established from the DNA sequence. This repertoire shows approximately 290,000 clones, under 85% found once; its top ten account for 0.75% to 0.95%. This chain uses TRBV19 with TRBJ1-2; D is perhaps TRBD1 (6 bases). This TCR derives from a human donor with COVID-19, enrolled during active disease. The donor label of this sample is uncertain. The sequenced material came from peripheral blood. The CDR3 region is CASSIDVGRGFGYTF. The DNA of the CDR3 is TGTGCCAGTAGTATAGACGTCGGCAGGGGATTTGGCTACACCTTC.